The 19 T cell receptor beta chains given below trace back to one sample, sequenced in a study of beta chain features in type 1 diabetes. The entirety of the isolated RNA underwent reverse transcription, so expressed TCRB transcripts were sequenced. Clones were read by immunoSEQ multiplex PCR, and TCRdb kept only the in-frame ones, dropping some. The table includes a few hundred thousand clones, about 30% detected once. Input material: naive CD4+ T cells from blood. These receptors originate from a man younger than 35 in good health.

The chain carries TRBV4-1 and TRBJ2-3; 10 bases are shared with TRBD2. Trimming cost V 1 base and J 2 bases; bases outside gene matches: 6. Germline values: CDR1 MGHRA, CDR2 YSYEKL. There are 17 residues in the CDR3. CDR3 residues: CASSQASGRHSTDTQYF. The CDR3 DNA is TGCGCCAGCAGCCAAGCTAGCGGGAGACACTCCACAGATACGCAGTATTTT.

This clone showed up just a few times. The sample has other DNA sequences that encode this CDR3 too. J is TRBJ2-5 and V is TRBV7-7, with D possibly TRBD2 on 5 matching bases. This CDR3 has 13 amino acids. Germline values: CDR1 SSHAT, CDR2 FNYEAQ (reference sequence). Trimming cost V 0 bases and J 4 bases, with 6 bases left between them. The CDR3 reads CASSLAGGETQYF. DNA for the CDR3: TGTGCCAGCAGCTTAGCCGGAGGAGAGACCCAGTACTTC.

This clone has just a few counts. The CDR3 region has the DNA TGTGCCAGCAGTTTGTGGCTAGCGGGAACAGATACGCAGTATTTT. Encoded protein: CASSLWLAGTDTQYF. The chain joins TRBV27 to TRBJ2-3; 9 nucleotides align to TRBD2. The ends lost 3 bases at V and 3 bases at J; junction bases unmatched: 4. CDR1 is MNHEY, CDR2 SMNVEV, per germline (reference sequence). The CDR3 has 15 amino acids.

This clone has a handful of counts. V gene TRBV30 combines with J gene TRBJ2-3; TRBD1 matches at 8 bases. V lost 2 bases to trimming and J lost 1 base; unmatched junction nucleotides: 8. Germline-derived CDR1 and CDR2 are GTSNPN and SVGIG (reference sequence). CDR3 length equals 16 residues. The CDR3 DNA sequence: TGTGCCTGGAGTAGACCCACAGGGGGTGGCACAGATACGCAGTATTTT. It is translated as CAWSRPTGGGTDTQYF.

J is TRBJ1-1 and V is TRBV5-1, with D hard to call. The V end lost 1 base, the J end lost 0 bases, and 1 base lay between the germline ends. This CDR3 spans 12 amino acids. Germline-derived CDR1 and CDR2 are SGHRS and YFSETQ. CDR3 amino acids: CASSLMNTEAFF. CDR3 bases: TGCGCCAGCAGCTTGATGAACACTGAAGCTTTCTTT.

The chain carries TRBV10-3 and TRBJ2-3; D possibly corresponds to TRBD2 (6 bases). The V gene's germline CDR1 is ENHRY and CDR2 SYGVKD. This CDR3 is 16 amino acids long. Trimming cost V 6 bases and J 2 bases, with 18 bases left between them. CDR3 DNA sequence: TGTGCCATCAGCTCCGTCCTAAGCGGGTTCACAGATACGCAGTATTTT. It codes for CAISSVLSGFTDTQYF.

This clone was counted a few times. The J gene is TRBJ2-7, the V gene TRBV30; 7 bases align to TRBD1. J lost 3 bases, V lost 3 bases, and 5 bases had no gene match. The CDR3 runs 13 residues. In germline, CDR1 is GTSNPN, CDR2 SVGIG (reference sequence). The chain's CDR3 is CAWSPGQIYEQYF. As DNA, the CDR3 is TGTGCCTGGAGCCCGGGACAGATCTACGAGCAGTACTTC.

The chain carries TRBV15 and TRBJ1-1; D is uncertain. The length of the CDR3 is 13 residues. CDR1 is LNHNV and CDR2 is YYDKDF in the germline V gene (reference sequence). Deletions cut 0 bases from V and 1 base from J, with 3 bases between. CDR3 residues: CATSRDSNTEAFF. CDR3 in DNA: TGTGCCACCAGCAGAGATTCGAACACTGAAGCTTTCTTT.

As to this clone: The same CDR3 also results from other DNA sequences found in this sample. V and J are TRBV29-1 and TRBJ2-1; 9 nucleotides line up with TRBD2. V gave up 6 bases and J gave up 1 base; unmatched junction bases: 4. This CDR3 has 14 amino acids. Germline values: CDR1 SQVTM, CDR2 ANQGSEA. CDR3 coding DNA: TGCAGCGTCCATAGCGGGAGATCCTACAATGAGCAGTTCTTC. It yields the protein CSVHSGRSYNEQFF.

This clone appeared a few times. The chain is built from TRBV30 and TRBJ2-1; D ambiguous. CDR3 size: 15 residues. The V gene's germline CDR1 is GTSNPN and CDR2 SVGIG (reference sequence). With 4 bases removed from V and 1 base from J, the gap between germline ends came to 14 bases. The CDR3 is CAWTPKGLSYNEQFF. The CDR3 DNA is TGTGCCTGGACCCCAAAAGGATTATCCTACAATGAGCAGTTCTTC.

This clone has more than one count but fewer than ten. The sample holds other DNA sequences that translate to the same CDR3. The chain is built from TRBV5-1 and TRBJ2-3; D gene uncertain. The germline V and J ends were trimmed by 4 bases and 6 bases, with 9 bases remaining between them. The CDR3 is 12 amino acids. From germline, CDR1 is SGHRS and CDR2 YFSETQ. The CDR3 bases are TGCGCCAGCAGCCTTACATCGGATACGCAGTATTTT. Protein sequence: CASSLTSDTQYF. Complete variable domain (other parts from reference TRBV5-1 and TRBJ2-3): KAGVTQTPRYLIKTRGQQVTLSCSPISGHRSVSWYQQTPGQGLQFLFEYFSETQRNKGNFPGRFSGRQFSNSRSEMNVSTLELGDSALYLCASSLTSDTQYFGPGTRLTVL.

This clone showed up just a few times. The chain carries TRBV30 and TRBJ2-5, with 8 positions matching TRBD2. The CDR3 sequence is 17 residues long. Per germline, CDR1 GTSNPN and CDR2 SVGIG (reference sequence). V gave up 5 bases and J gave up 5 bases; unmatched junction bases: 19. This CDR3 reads CAWGHGAGGLSGETQYF. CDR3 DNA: TGTGCCTGGGGCCACGGGGCGGGAGGACTAAGCGGGGAGACCCAGTACTTC. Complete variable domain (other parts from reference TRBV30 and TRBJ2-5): SQTIHQWPATLVQPVGSPLSLECTVEGTSNPNLYWYRQAAGRGLQLLFYSVGIGQISSEVPQNLSASRPQDRQFILSSKKLLLSDSGFYLCAWGHGAGGLSGETQYFGPGTRLLVL.

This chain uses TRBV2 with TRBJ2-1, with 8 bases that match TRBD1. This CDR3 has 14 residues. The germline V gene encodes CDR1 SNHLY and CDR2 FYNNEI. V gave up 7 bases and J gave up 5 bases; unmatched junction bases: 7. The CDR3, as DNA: TGTGCCAGCAACCGCCAGGGGGCTCACAATGAGCAGTTCTTC. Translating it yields CASNRQGAHNEQFF. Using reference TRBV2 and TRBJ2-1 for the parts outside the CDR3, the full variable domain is EPEVTQTPSHQVTQMGQEVILRCVPISNHLYFYWYRQILGQKVEFLVSFYNNEISEKSEIFDDQFSVERPDGSNFTLKIRSTKLEDSAMYFCASNRQGAHNEQFFGPGTRLTVL.

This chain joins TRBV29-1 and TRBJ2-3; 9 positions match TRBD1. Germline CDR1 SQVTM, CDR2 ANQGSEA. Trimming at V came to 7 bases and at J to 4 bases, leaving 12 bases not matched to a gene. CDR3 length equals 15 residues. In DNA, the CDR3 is TGCAGCGCAAGCTCGGGACAGGGAGCCTCAGATACGCAGTATTTT. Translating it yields CSASSGQGASDTQYF.

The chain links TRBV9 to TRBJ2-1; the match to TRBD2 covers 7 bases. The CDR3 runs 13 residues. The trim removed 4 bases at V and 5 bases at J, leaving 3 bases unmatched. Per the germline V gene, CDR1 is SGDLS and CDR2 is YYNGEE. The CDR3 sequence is CASSSTSHNEQFF. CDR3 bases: TGTGCCAGCAGCTCGACTAGCCACAATGAGCAGTTCTTC.

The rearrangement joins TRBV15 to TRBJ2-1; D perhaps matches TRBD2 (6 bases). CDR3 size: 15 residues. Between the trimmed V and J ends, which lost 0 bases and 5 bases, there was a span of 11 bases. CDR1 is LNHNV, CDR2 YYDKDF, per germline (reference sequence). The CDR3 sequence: CATSRELASNNEQFF. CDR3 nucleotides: TGTGCCACCAGCAGAGAACTAGCCAGCAACAATGAGCAGTTCTTC. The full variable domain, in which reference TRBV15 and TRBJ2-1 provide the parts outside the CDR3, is DAMVIQNPRYQVTQFGKPVTLSCSQTLNHNVMYWYQQKSSQAPKLLFHYYDKDFNNEADTPDNFQSRRPNTSFCFLDIRSPGLGDTAMYLCATSRELASNNEQFFGPGTRLTVL.

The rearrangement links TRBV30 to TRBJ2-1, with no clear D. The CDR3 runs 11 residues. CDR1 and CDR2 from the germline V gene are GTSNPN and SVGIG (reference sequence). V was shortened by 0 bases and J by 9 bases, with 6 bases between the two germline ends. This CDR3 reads CAWSVKTEQFF. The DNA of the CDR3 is TGTGCCTGGAGTGTGAAGACTGAGCAGTTCTTC.

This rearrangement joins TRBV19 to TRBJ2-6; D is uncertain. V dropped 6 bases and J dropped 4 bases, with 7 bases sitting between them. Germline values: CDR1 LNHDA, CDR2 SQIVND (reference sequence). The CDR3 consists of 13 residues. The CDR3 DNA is TGTGCCAGTAGAACGGCCGGGGCCAACGTCCTGACTTTC. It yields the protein CASRTAGANVLTF.

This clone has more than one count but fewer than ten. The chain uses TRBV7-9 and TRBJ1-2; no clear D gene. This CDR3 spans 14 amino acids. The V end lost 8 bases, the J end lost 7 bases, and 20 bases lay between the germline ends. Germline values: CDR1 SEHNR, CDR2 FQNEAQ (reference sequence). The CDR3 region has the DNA TGTGCCAGCCTTCCTGACGGATTGAATCTTGGCTACACCTTC. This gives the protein CASLPDGLNLGYTF.